Below, one T cell receptor beta chain is given with its context. Its antigen is as yet unknown. Each of the donors was a healthy bone marrow donor. This record comes from a study of cytomegalovirus exposure and HLA in healthy donors. Study results and caveats: Earlier findings revealed that most TCR beta V segments proved productive either about 87% or about 30% of the time. Cytomegalovirus association was listed for 150 to 200 TCR beta chains. Later analysis suggested most CMV-associated TCR beta chains were HLA-restricted.

With 60 Vbeta and 13 Jbeta primers, the PCR was carried out. Assay: immunoSEQ multiplex PCR; the TCRdb copy retains only in-frame clones and omits some. The sample records 130,000 or so clones, 77% being singletons. The CDR3 covers 17 residues. Trimming shortened V by 0 bases and J by 1 base, and 13 bases separated the two germline ends. From germline, CDR1 is SGHRS and CDR2 YFSETQ. V and J are TRBV5-1 and TRBJ2-2, with D uncertain. The sample comprised PBMCs. The clonotype comes from a woman aged 60 to 75 in good health and CMV-seronegative. The CDR3 DNA reads as TGCGCCAGCAGCTTGGTTCCCCCAGATTTGAACACCGGGGAGCTGTTTTTT. It codes for CASSLVPPDLNTGELFF.